These T cell receptor beta chains were read from a single sample in a study of Graves' ophthalmopathy and Graves' hyperthyroidism. TCRdb called the multiplex PCR reads again in MiXCR, with one record for every CDR3 protein. In the table there are around 590,000 distinct CDR3 sequences, 35% to 45% of which are singletons. The sequencing input was peripheral blood or thyroid tissue (not recorded which). These receptors were taken from an adult man with Graves' hyperthyroidism. CDR3s include the opening cysteine and the closing phenylalanine or tryptophan. The order of the fields is CDR3 protein, J gene, D gene, V gene, clone size. D genes are given only for firm matches. Rows give clone size only sometimes, using once, few, many, or a class for an expanded clone.

CDR3: CASSQIPAGDLYGYTF
J: TRBJ1-2
D: -
V: TRBV4-1
size: few

CDR3: CASSLFLAGGELFF
J: TRBJ2-2
D: TRBD2
V: TRBV7-9
size: -

CDR3: CASSWGGISPLHF
J: TRBJ1-6
D: -
V: TRBV6-6
size: few

CDR3: CASSLGQGANRDTEAFF
J: TRBJ1-1
D: TRBD1
V: TRBV7-9
size: few

CDR3: CASSYRRVNSPLHF
J: TRBJ1-6
D: -
V: TRBV6-5
size: many

CDR3: CSAKPRVGSNQPQHF
J: TRBJ1-5
D: -
V: TRBV20-1
size: many

CDR3: CATSDLAGQQETQYF
J: TRBJ2-5
D: TRBD2
V: TRBV24-1
size: few

CDR3: CASSLSRGLGYTF
J: TRBJ1-2
D: TRBD1
V: TRBV27
size: -

CDR3: CSGGQGCEQYF
J: TRBJ2-7
D: -
V: TRBV29-1
size: -

CDR3: CASSPRPGPGETQYF
J: TRBJ2-5
D: -
V: TRBV7-9
size: -

CDR3: CSARELQGTLNSPLHF
J: TRBJ1-6
D: -
V: TRBV20-1
size: -

CDR3: CASRSSGSTYEQYF
J: TRBJ2-7
D: TRBD2
V: TRBV6-1
size: -

CDR3: CAISRDRGLVAFF
J: TRBJ1-1
D: TRBD1
V: TRBV10-3
size: once

CDR3: CASSVGGVDQPQHF
J: TRBJ1-5
D: TRBD1
V: TRBV2
size: many

CDR3: CASSDPGQGSLLDNSPLHF
J: TRBJ1-6
D: TRBD1
V: TRBV10-1
size: many

CDR3: CASSYVQGKLFF
J: TRBJ1-4
D: TRBD1
V: TRBV6-5
size: many

CDR3: CASSLYLGETQYF
J: TRBJ2-5
D: -
V: TRBV28
size: many

CDR3: CASTTGFGTEAFF
J: TRBJ1-1
D: -
V: TRBV12-3/TRBV12-4
size: many

CDR3: CASSERGGPVNTEAFF
J: TRBJ1-1
D: -
V: TRBV2
size: -

CDR3: CSVDRGKTYEQYF
J: TRBJ2-7
D: TRBD1
V: TRBV29-1
size: many

CDR3: CASSPGQGNSMNTEAFF
J: TRBJ1-1
D: TRBD1
V: TRBV7-2
size: -

CDR3: CATSGPGQIDTEAFF
J: TRBJ1-1
D: TRBD1
V: TRBV24-1
size: once

CDR3: CASRKSRGGYDAEAFF
J: TRBJ1-1
D: -
V: TRBV19
size: -

CDR3: CASSVEDRADGYTF
J: TRBJ1-2
D: TRBD1
V: TRBV9
size: many

CDR3: CASSTSRESLYSPLHF
J: TRBJ1-6
D: -
V: TRBV28
size: many

CDR3: CASSERSRGTIDTEAFF
J: TRBJ1-1
D: -
V: TRBV6-4
size: few

CDR3: CASSVQGRGPYGYTF
J: TRBJ1-2
D: -
V: TRBV5-4
size: -

CDR3: CATSDWGSGGYTF
J: TRBJ1-2
D: -
V: TRBV24-1
size: once

CDR3: CASSLRGSGHAITGELFF
J: TRBJ2-2
D: -
V: TRBV7-3
size: many

CDR3: CASSHHGAGQLSYEQYF
J: TRBJ2-7
D: -
V: TRBV4-1
size: many

CDR3: CSVALAGVAGELFF
J: TRBJ2-2
D: TRBD2
V: TRBV29-1
size: few

CDR3: CASSVSGAGANVLTF
J: TRBJ2-6
D: -
V: TRBV9
size: many

CDR3: CSATPGQGAYQPQHF
J: TRBJ1-5
D: TRBD1
V: TRBV20-1
size: -

CDR3: CASSYSVTSQEETQYF
J: TRBJ2-5
D: -
V: TRBV6-6
size: -

CDR3: CASSDPTQPVSEQFF
J: TRBJ2-1
D: -
V: TRBV25-1
size: few

CDR3: CAISPRQGGTGELFF
J: TRBJ2-2
D: TRBD1
V: TRBV10-3
size: many

CDR3: CASSLGDRGFSGYF
J: TRBJ2-7
D: TRBD1
V: TRBV7-2
size: few

CDR3: CASSRGSGEDTQYF
J: TRBJ2-3
D: -
V: TRBV2
size: -

CDR3: CSVEPGGYEQYF
J: TRBJ2-7
D: -
V: TRBV29-1
size: many

CDR3: CASTRGGNEQFF
J: TRBJ2-1
D: -
V: TRBV12-3/TRBV12-4
size: -

CDR3: CATSRDWDSGGNTIYF
J: TRBJ1-3
D: TRBD1
V: TRBV15
size: many

CDR3: CAISGIRESSGNTIYF
J: TRBJ1-3
D: -
V: TRBV10-3
size: many

CDR3: CATSRDFGPSTGELFF
J: TRBJ2-2
D: -
V: TRBV15
size: many

CDR3: CASSLRQGGTHNEQYF
J: -
D: -
V: TRBV7-6
size: -

CDR3: CASSWGVNQPQYF
J: TRBJ2-5
D: -
V: TRBV7-8
size: -